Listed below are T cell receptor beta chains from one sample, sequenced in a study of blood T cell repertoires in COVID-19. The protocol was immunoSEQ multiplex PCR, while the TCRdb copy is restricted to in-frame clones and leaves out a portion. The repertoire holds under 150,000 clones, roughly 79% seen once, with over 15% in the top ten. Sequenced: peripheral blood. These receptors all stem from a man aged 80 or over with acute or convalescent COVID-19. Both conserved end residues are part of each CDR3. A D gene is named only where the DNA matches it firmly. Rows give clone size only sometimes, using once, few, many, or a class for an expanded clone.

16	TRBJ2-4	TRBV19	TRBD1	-	TGTGCCAGTAGTATAGTTGCAGGGGGAGCCAAAAACATTCAGTACTTC	CASSIVAGGAKNIQYF
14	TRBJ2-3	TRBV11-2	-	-	TGTGCCAGCAGCCCGCCGGGGGGCACAGATACGCAGTATTTT	CASSPPGGTDTQYF
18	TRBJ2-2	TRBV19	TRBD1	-	TGTGCCAGTAGTCCACGTCTCCGGGACAGGGGGCGCCCCGGGGAGCTGTTTTTT	CASSPRLRDRGRPGELFF
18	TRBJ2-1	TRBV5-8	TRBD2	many	TGTGCCAGCAGCTTGGGAGCCCTAGGTAGCGGGTCCTACAATGAGCAGTTCTTC	CASSLGALGSGSYNEQFF
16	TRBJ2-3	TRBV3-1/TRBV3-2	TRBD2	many	TGTGCCAGCAGCCACGGGACTAGCGGGGTGGGAAATACGCAGTATTTT	CASSHGTSGVGNTQYF
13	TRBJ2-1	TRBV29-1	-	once	TGCAGCGTTGACCCCCTCAAGGGGCAGGAGCAGTTCTTC	CSVDPLKGQEQFF
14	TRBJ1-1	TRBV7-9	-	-	TGTGCCAGCAGCCTGGACTATGAGGGGACTGAAGCTTTCTTT	CASSLDYEGTEAFF
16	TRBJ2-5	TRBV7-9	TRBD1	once	TGTGCCAGCAGCTCTCCCACCGGGACAGGGGGAGAGACCCAGTACTTC	CASSSPTGTGGETQYF
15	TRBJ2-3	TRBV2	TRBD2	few	TGTGCCAGCAGTGGCACTAGCGGGGGGGTCGGGTCGCAGTATTTT	CASSGTSGGVGSQYF
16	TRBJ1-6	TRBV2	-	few	TGTGCCAGCAGAGACGCATTAGGGGTGGGTAATTCACCCCTCCACTTT	CASRDALGVGNSPLHF
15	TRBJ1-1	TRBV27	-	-	TGTGCCAGCAGTCCGGCGGGACTCAGAAACACTGAAGCTTTCTTT	CASSPAGLRNTEAFF
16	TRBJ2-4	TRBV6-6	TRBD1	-	TGTGCCAGCAGTTACTCGAGTTTGGGACAGGGACCCATTCAGTACTTC	CASSYSSLGQGPIQYF
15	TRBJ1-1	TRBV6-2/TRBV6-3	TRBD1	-	TGTGCCAGCAGTAACCCGGGACAGGGTTTTACTGAAGCTTTCTTT	CASSNPGQGFTEAFF
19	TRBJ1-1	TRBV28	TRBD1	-	TGTGCCAGCAGTTCCCCACCGACCGGACAGGGAATTATGAACACTGAAGCTTTCTTT	CASSSPPTGQGIMNTEAFF
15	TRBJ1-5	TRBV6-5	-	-	TGTGCCAGCAGTCAGGAGGGAGGGGGACGGCAGCCCCAGCATTTT	CASSQEGGGRQPQHF
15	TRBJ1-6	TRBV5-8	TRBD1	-	TGTGCCAGCAGCTGGGGGACAGGGGACCTTTCACCCCTCCACTTT	CASSWGTGDLSPLHF
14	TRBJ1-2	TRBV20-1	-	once	TGCAGTGCTAGTACACTCCGGGGGTCAAAAGGCTACACCTTC	CSASTLRGSKGYTF
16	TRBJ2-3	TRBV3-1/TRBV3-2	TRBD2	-	TGTGCCAGCAGCCGCCTGACTAGCGCGGATTACAATACGCAGTATTTT	CASSRLTSADYNTQYF
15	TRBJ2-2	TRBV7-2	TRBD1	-	TGTGCCAGCAGGGGACTTGACAGGGGACCCGGGGAGCTGTTTTTT	CASRGLDRGPGELFF
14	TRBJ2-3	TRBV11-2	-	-	TGTGCCAGCAGCCCAACCGCGTACAGGGATACGCAGTATTTT	CASSPTAYRDTQYF
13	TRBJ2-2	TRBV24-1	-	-	TGTGCCACCAGGGAGTCGGCGGGCGGGGAGCTGTTTTTT	CATRESAGGELFF
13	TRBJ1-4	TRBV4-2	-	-	TGTGCCAGCAGCCAAGGGGGGGTGGAAAAACTGTTTTTT	CASSQGGVEKLFF
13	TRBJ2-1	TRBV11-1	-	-	TGTGCCAGCAGCTTAGTCCGGGAAGGGTCTGAGTTCTTC	CASSLVREGSEFF
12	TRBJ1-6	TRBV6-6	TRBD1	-	TGTGCCAGCAGGAGACAGGGTCCACCCCTCCACTTT	CASRRQGPPLHF
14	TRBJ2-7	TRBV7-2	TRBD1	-	TGTGCCAGCAGCCTGGGACAGGAGTCCTACGAGCAGTACTTC	CASSLGQESYEQYF
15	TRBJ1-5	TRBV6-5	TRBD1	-	TGTGCCAGCCACTCTGGACAGGGCGGGAATCAGCCCCAGCATTTT	CASHSGQGGNQPQHF
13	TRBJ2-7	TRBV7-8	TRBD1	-	TGTGCCAGCAGCTGGGACAGGGGCTACGAGCAGTACTTC	CASSWDRGYEQYF
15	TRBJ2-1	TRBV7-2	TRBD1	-	TGTGCCAGCAGCCAGACCTGGACAGGGTCGTATGAGCAGTTCTTC	CASSQTWTGSYEQFF
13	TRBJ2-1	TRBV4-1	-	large	TGCGCCAGCAGCCACGGTGGGGAGGCAGGCCAGCTCTTC	CASSHGGEAGQLF
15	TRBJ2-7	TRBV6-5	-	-	TGTGCCAGCAGGCGGATTGGGGCTTACTCCTACGAGCAGTACTTC	CASRRIGAYSYEQYF
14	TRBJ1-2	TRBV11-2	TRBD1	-	TGTGCCAGCAGCGAGGGACAGCCCGCCTATGGCTACACCTTC	CASSEGQPAYGYTF
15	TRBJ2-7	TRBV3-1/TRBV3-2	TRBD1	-	TGTGCCAGCAGCCCGAGGACAGGGGTGACCTACGAGCAGTACTTC	CASSPRTGVTYEQYF
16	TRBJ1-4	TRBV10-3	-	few	TGTGCCATCAGTGAGTCTGGCTTTGCAACTAATGAAAAACTGTTTTTT	CAISESGFATNEKLFF
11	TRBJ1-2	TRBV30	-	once	TGTGCCTGGACGGATCGAGGCGGCTACACCTTC	CAWTDRGGYTF
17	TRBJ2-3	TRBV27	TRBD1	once	TGTGCCAGCAGTTTATTTAGGGACAGGGTCGGATCAGATACGCAGTATTTT	CASSLFRDRVGSDTQYF
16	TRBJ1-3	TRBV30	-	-	TGTGCCTGGAGAAGCATGACAGGAGGCTCTGGAAACACCATATATTTT	CAWRSMTGGSGNTIYF
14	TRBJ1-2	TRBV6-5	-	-	TGTGCCAGCAGTAACCCCCGGGCTAACTATGGCTACACCTTC	CASSNPRANYGYTF
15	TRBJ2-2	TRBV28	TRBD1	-	TGTGCCAGCAGTCCACAGAGGACAGGTGGCGGGGAGCTGTTTTTT	CASSPQRTGGGELFF
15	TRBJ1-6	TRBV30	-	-	TGTGCCTGGAGCCATGGGGGCCCTTATAATTCACCCCTCCACTTT	CAWSHGGPYNSPLHF
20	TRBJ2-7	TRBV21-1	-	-	TGTGCCAGCAGCAAAGAAGCCCGGACAGGGGTACTGAGGAGCTCCTACGAGCAGTACTTC	CASSKEARTGVLRSSYEQYF
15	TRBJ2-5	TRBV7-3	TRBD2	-	TGTGCCAGCAGCTTAACGGGACTAGCGGAAGAGACCCAGTACTTC	CASSLTGLAEETQYF
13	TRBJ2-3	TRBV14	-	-	TGTGCCAGCAGCCGATACAGGGAAAGCGAGCAGTATTTT	CASSRYRESEQYF
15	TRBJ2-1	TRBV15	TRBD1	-	TGTGCCACCAGCCCCGGGGGGACAGGGGGTTTTGGGCAGTTCTTC	CATSPGGTGGFGQFF
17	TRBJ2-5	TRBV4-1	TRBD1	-	TGCGCCAGCAGCCAACTCACCGGGACAGGGGTTATGGAGACCCAGTACTTC	CASSQLTGTGVMETQYF
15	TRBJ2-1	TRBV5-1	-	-	TGCGCCAGCAGCCCAGGGGATTCCTCCTACAATGAGCAGTTCTTC	CASSPGDSSYNEQFF
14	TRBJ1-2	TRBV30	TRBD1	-	TGTGCCTGGAGAGCGACAGGGACCTACTATGGCTACACCTTC	CAWRATGTYYGYTF
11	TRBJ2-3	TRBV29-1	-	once	TGCAGCGTTGAGCGGGTAGATACGCAGTATTTT	CSVERVDTQYF
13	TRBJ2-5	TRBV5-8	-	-	TGTGCCAGCAGTTCGGACTCCCGAGAGACCCAGTACTTC	CASSSDSRETQYF
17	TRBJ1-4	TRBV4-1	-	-	TGCGCCAGCAGCCAACCCGTGAGAGGATATTCTTCTAGAAAACTGTTTTTT	CASSQPVRGYSSRKLFF
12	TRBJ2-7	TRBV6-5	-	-	TGTGCCAGCAGACCCCGACCGGGGGAGCAGTACTTC	CASRPRPGEQYF
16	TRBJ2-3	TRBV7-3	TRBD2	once	TGTGCCAGCAACTTAACGGGGGGGAAAGGTGGAGATACGCAGTATTTT	CASNLTGGKGGDTQYF
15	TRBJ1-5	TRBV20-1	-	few	TGCAGTGCTAGTCCCGGAGGCCTCCGCAATCAGCCCCAGCATTTT	CSASPGGLRNQPQHF